The next 13 T cell receptor beta chains were all read from a single sample in a study of monozygotic twins with cystic fibrosis. The data were produced by immunoSEQ multiplex PCR, yet TCRdb's version contains in-frame clones alone and is incomplete. Of roughly 25,000 clones listed, around 93% are singletons. The specimen sequenced was blood. The receptors were sampled from a girl aged 2-10 years with cystic fibrosis.

This clone has only one observation. V usage is TRBV18 and J usage is TRBJ1-1; TRBD1 matches at 9 bases. This CDR3 region has 16 residues. Germline trimming cut 5 bases from V and 0 bases from J; bases unmatched to any gene: 7. CDR1 KGHSH and CDR2 LQKENI come from the germline V gene. The CDR3 nucleotides are TGTGCCAGCTCAACAGGGGGCCGACCCCTGAACACTGAAGCTTTCTTT. This translates into CASSTGGRPLNTEAFF.

This clone was found a few times. The rearrangement links TRBV20-1 to TRBJ1-1, with D unclear. CDR3 size: 11 residues. CDR1 is DFQATT, CDR2 SNEGSKA, per germline (reference sequence). V lost 5 bases to trimming and J lost 5 bases, with 9 bases between them. The CDR3 reads CSAPVVTEAFF. As DNA, the CDR3 is TGCAGTGCTCCTGTCGTGACTGAAGCTTTCTTT.

The chain is built from TRBV6-1 and TRBJ2-5; TRBD1 might be the D (6 bases). The V gene's germline CDR1 is MNHNS and CDR2 SASEGT. V dropped 10 bases and J dropped 1 base, with 19 bases sitting between them. This CDR3 contains 15 residues. In nucleotides, the CDR3 is TGTGCCATCTTACAGTACAGGGAACTCCAAGAGACCCAGTACTTC. This sequence encodes CAILQYRELQETQYF.

The rearrangement links TRBV27 to TRBJ2-3, with no clear D. This CDR3 contains 14 residues. Germline V gene lookup returns CDR1 MNHEY and CDR2 SMNVEV (reference sequence). V was clipped by 3 bases and J by 1 base, with 8 bases between them. The CDR3 DNA reads as TGTGCCAGCAGTTTTCGGATTCGCACAGATACGCAGTATTTT. It translates to CASSFRIRTDTQYF.

CDR3: CASRRQGADNSPLHF. The CDR3 DNA follows: TGTGCCAGCAGACGACAGGGGGCGGATAATTCACCCCTCCACTTT. The chain employs TRBV6-1 and TRBJ1-6, with 10 positions matching TRBD1. The germline V gene encodes CDR1 MNHNS and CDR2 SASEGT. The trim removed 6 bases at V and 5 bases at J, leaving 4 bases unmatched. The CDR3 has 15 residues.

The rearrangement uses TRBV7-2 and TRBJ2-1; TRBD1 is a possible D gene (5 bases). CDR1 and CDR2 from the germline V gene are SGHTA and FQGNSA. The germline V and J ends were trimmed by 4 bases and 4 bases, with 5 bases remaining between them. The CDR3 consists of 12 residues. CDR3 in amino acids: CASSSGYNEQFF. The CDR3 DNA sequence: TGTGCCAGCAGCTCAGGGTACAATGAGCAGTTCTTC. The complete variable domain, with remaining parts taken from reference TRBV7-2 and TRBJ2-1, reads GAGVSQSPSNKVTEKGKDVELRCDPISGHTALYWYRQSLGQGLEFLIYFQGNSAPDKSGLPSDRFSAERTGGSVSTLTIQRTQQEDSAVYLCASSSGYNEQFFGPGTRLTVL.

The chain carries TRBV4-3 and TRBJ1-5; unclear D gene. The germline V and J ends were trimmed by 0 bases and 4 bases, with 10 bases remaining between them. The germline V gene has CDR1 LGHNA and CDR2 YSLEER. This CDR3 comprises 15 residues. This CDR3 reads CASSQDGRENQPQHF. In DNA form, the CDR3 reads TGCGCCAGCAGCCAAGATGGTAGGGAGAATCAGCCCCAGCATTTT.

The CDR3 DNA is TGTGCCAGCAGTTCAGGGACAGGGGTAACCCTCCACTTT. Translating it yields CASSSGTGVTLHF. The rearrangement uses TRBV7-2 and TRBJ1-6; TRBD1 aligns across 10 bases. V lost 6 bases to trimming and J lost 14 bases; unmatched junction nucleotides: 7. The CDR3 has 13 amino acids. Germline loops: CDR1 SGHTA, CDR2 FQGNSA. Full variable domain (missing parts from reference TRBV7-2 and TRBJ1-6): GAGVSQSPSNKVTEKGKDVELRCDPISGHTALYWYRQSLGQGLEFLIYFQGNSAPDKSGLPSDRFSAERTGGSVSTLTIQRTQQEDSAVYLCASSSGTGVTLHFGNGTRLTVT.

The chain employs TRBV29-1 and TRBJ2-3; D unresolved. CDR1 SQVTM and CDR2 ANQGSEA come from the germline V gene. This CDR3 has 13 amino acids. Trimming took off 4 bases at V and 3 bases at J, with 11 bases between the two ends. This chain's CDR3 is CSVVVGWTDTQYF. The CDR3 bases are TGCAGCGTTGTAGTCGGGTGGACAGATACGCAGTATTTT.

J is TRBJ1-4 and V is TRBV6-6, with 10 bases matching TRBD1. The V gene end was trimmed by 6 bases and the J gene end by 7 bases; junction bases not matched to a gene: 8. Looked up from germline, CDR1 is MNHNY and CDR2 is SVGAGI (reference sequence). The length of the CDR3 is 15 residues. The CDR3 sequence is CASRPTGGEVEKLFF. For the CDR3, the DNA is TGTGCCAGCAGGCCGACAGGGGGCGAGGTTGAAAAACTGTTTTTT.

The J gene is TRBJ2-7, the V gene TRBV28, with TRBD1 identical over 8 bases. The J segment lost 5 bases and the V segment lost 6 bases, leaving 3 bases of the junction unmatched. This CDR3 has 12 amino acids. Germline V gene lookup returns CDR1 MDHEN and CDR2 SYDVKM. CDR3 sequence (DNA): TGTGCCAGCAGCCCGACAGGGGACGAGCAGTACTTC. Translated: CASSPTGDEQYF.

The rearrangement uses TRBV10-2 and TRBJ1-6, with a weak D call TRBD1 (6 bases). The V end lost 2 bases, the J end lost 7 bases, and 12 bases lay between the germline ends. This CDR3 is 15 amino acids long. The V gene's germline CDR1 is WSHSY and CDR2 SAAADI. CDR3 protein: CASSERGAENSPLHF. The CDR3 DNA follows: TGCGCCAGCAGTGAGCGGGGGGCGGAAAATTCACCCCTCCACTTT.

V usage is TRBV29-1 and J usage is TRBJ1-2; tentative D call: TRBD1 (5 bases). CDR1 is SQVTM and CDR2 is ANQGSEA in the germline V gene. The CDR3 sequence is 13 residues long. Trimming removed 2 bases at V and 7 bases at J, with 14 bases between. In nucleotides, the CDR3 is TGCAGCGTTGAACAAGGACATAACGTTGGCTACACCTTC. Translated: CSVEQGHNVGYTF. Based on the CDR3 plus reference TRBV29-1 and TRBJ1-2, the full variable domain is SAVISQKPSRDICQRGTSLTIQCQVDSQVTMMFWYRQQPGQSLTLIATANQGSEATYESGFVIDKFPISRPNLTFSTLTVSNMSPEDSSIYLCSVEQGHNVGYTFGSGTRLTVV.